This TCR beta chain was found in a study of tumor-infiltrating lymphocytes in oesophageal squamous cell carcinoma (dated by TCRdb to the mid-2010s). The junction carries 27 bases between V and J, which are trimmed by 7 bases and 5 bases respectively. Reading the germline V gene (reference sequence) gives CDR1 MNHNY and CDR2 SVGAGI. The CDR3 measures 17 amino acids from cysteine to phenylalanine. This entry keeps only the CDR3 DNA: 51 bases, framed from base 1. The library was generated by PCR. The sequencer listed for this sample is Illumina HiSeq 2000. In-frame beta chains were kept once TCRdb had trimmed the public reads at Q25 with fastp and called clones with MiXCR. Each CDR3 protein gets just one entry, which takes the most common genes and DNA from the rows behind it. Present in this sample are 15,000 to 20,000 distinct CDR3 sequences, less than 55% of which were seen just once. The top ten clonotypes cover 30% to 35% of the sample.

In the case of this clonotype: Its antigen specificity is not known. No much larger clone is present one base from it, and per-base qualities are unavailable.

This chain joins TRBV6-6 to TRBJ2-7; the D gene assignment is ambiguous. This clonotype was obtained from a female donor with esophageal squamous cell carcinoma. The sequenced sample was normal esophageal tissue next to the tumor. CDR3 loop: CASTPAGFRSGPNEQYF. The nucleotides read TGTGCCAGCACCCCCGCCGGCTTCCGCTCTGGGCCCAACGAGCAGTACTTC.